A single sample is the source of the 18 T cell receptor beta chains below, sequenced in a study of T cell responses to AZD1222 COVID-19 vaccine. Sequenced by immunoSEQ multiplex PCR; TCRdb stores in-frame clones only, minus some. The table includes 58,000 or so clones, around 88% detected once. The sequencing here drew on peripheral blood, taken 28 days after the second AZD1222 dose. These receptor sequences come from an adult who received the AZD1222 COVID-19 vaccine.

J is TRBJ2-7 and V is TRBV3-1 (or the pseudogene TRBV3-2); D may match TRBD1 or TRBD2 (6 bases each). The CDR3 spans 16 residues. The germline gives CDR1 LGHDT, CDR2 YNNKEL (reference sequence). Trimming took off 4 bases at V and 0 bases at J, with 16 bases between the two ends. CDR3 in DNA: TGTGCCAGCAGCCTCGACGGGGGCGGCATCTCCTACGAGCAGTACTTC. This codes for CASSLDGGGISYEQYF.

V is TRBV13 and J is TRBJ1-1; a weak D match, TRBD1 (5 bases). Per germline, CDR1 PRHDT and CDR2 FYEKMQ (reference sequence). Trimming took 5 bases from V and 0 from J, leaving 10 bases between them. CDR3 length: 14 amino acids. The CDR3 region is CASSRTRMNTEAFF. DNA for the CDR3: TGTGCCAGCAGCCGGACACGGATGAACACTGAAGCTTTCTTT.

This clone was seen a few times. The J gene is TRBJ2-6, the V gene TRBV28; D unresolved. V was clipped by 5 bases and J by 8 bases, with 19 bases between them. CDR1 MDHEN and CDR2 SYDVKM come from the germline V gene. The CDR3 runs 16 residues. CDR3 protein: CASSPPGRRSSNVLTF. In nucleotides, the CDR3 is TGTGCCAGCAGTCCCCCCGGCAGGAGAAGCTCCAACGTCCTGACTTTC. The variable domain in full, completed from reference TRBV28 and TRBJ2-6, reads DVKVTQSSRYLVKRTGEKVFLECVQDMDHENMFWYRQDPGLGLRLIYFSYDVKMKEKGDIPEGYSVSREKKERFSLILESASTNQTSMYLCASSPPGRRSSNVLTFGAGSRLTVL.

This chain links TRBV12-3 or TRBV12-4 with TRBJ1-6; D is unclear. The CDR3 is 12 residues long. With 3 bases removed from V and 11 bases from J, the gap between germline ends came to 8 bases. This chain's CDR3 is CASSFSQPPLHF. DNA for the CDR3: TGTGCCAGCAGTTTTTCGCAGCCACCCCTCCACTTT.

The rearrangement uses TRBV7-2 and TRBJ2-7; 9 positions agree with TRBD1. The V and J ends lost 0 bases and 4 bases, in that order; junction bases with no gene match: 4. Germline V gene data show CDR1 as SGHTA and CDR2 as FQGNSA. The CDR3 has 15 residues. CDR3 sequence (DNA): TGTGCCAGCAGCTTAGCGACAGGGGGGCAGTACGAGCAGTACTTC. Its protein is CASSLATGGQYEQYF. Together with reference TRBV7-2 and TRBJ2-7, the CDR3 gives the full variable domain: GAGVSQSPSNKVTEKGKDVELRCDPISGHTALYWYRQSLGQGLEFLIYFQGNSAPDKSGLPSDRFSAERTGGSVSTLTIQRTQQEDSAVYLCASSLATGGQYEQYFGPGTRLTVT.

This clone was observed a handful of times. V is TRBV29-1 and J is TRBJ1-1; TRBD1 matches 9 bases. This CDR3 is 13 amino acids long. Germline assignment: CDR1 SQVTM and CDR2 ANQGSEA. V gave up 5 bases and J gave up 2 bases; unmatched junction bases: 3. The CDR3 region has the DNA TGCAGCGTTCTACAGGGGGCAAACACTGAAGCTTTCTTT. It specifies CSVLQGANTEAFF. The complete variable domain, with remaining parts taken from reference TRBV29-1 and TRBJ1-1, reads SAVISQKPSRDICQRGTSLTIQCQVDSQVTMMFWYRQQPGQSLTLIATANQGSEATYESGFVIDKFPISRPNLTFSTLTVSNMSPEDSSIYLCSVLQGANTEAFFGQGTRLTVV.

About this clone itself: An end of the junction does not agree with germline; a read error may underlie this. This chain links TRBV11-3 with TRBJ2-7, with a possible D match to TRBD2 (6 bases). The length of the CDR3 is 15 residues. Per the germline V gene, CDR1 is SGHNT and CDR2 is YENEEA. The CDR3 sequence: CASSLDSGSSNEQYF. In DNA, the CDR3 is TGTGCCAGCAGCTTAGATAGCGGCTCCTCCAACGAGCAGTACTTC.

This chain links TRBV9 with TRBJ2-5; 8 bases are a match to TRBD2. In germline, CDR1 is SGDLS, CDR2 YYNGEE. There are 15 residues in the CDR3. With V trimmed by 0 bases and J by 4 bases, 5 bases remained unmatched. The CDR3 DNA follows: TGTGCCAGCAGCGTAGTGTCGGGAGGGGCAGAGACCCAGTACTTC. It translates to CASSVVSGGAETQYF. The variable domain in full, completed from reference TRBV9 and TRBJ2-5, reads DSGVTQTPKHLITATGQRVTLRCSPRSGDLSVYWYQQSLDQGLQFLIQYYNGEERAKGNILERFSAQQFPDLHSELNLSSLELGDSALYFCASSVVSGGAETQYFGPGTRLLVL.

The V and J genes are TRBV7-2 and TRBJ2-1; 10 nucleotides line up with TRBD2. V gave up 4 bases and J gave up 7 bases; unmatched junction bases: 7. CDR1 SGHTA and CDR2 FQGNSA come from the germline V gene. The CDR3 sequence is 15 residues long. The CDR3 loop reads CASSSSSSGRNEQFF. In DNA, the CDR3 is TGTGCCAGCAGCTCAAGCTCTAGCGGGAGAAATGAGCAGTTCTTC.

J is TRBJ1-1 and V is TRBV5-1; possibly TRBD1 for D (5 bases). The germline gives CDR1 SGHRS, CDR2 YFSETQ. The CDR3 is 15 residues long. V was trimmed by 0 bases and J by 6 bases, leaving 15 bases between them. As DNA, the CDR3 is TGCGCCAGCAGCTTGGGACAGACAAATATCGCTGAAGCTTTCTTT. As protein: CASSLGQTNIAEAFF.

The rearrangement uses TRBV20-1 and TRBJ2-3, with 11 bases that match TRBD2. CDR1 DFQATT and CDR2 SNEGSKA come from the germline V gene (reference sequence). This CDR3 comprises 18 residues. With 3 bases clipped from V and 0 bases from J, the junction kept 11 bases outside the gene matches. As DNA, the CDR3 is TGCAGTGCTAGTTCCTCCGGACTAGCGGGTATTAGCACAGATACGCAGTATTTT. Amino acids: CSASSSGLAGISTDTQYF.

This clone was seen only a few times. The chain couples TRBV6-5 to TRBJ2-6; no definite D call. The CDR3 sequence is 13 residues long. Germline V gene lookup returns CDR1 MNHEY and CDR2 SVGAGI. Trimming took off 7 bases at V and 2 bases at J, with 6 bases between the two ends. CDR3 in DNA: TGTGCCAGCATCCGGCCTGGGGCCAACGTCCTGACTTTC. It codes for CASIRPGANVLTF.

This clone occurred a few times. This sequence joins TRBV7-9 and TRBJ2-1; 7 bases fit TRBD1. The V gene's germline CDR1 is SEHNR and CDR2 FQNEAQ (reference sequence). V trimming: 4 bases; J trimming: 9 bases; junction bases outside the gene matches: 6. The CDR3 covers 13 residues. Here the CDR3 reads CASSSTGPPEQFF. DNA of the CDR3: TGTGCCAGCAGCTCGACAGGGCCTCCTGAGCAGTTCTTC.

This chain connects TRBV5-4 to TRBJ2-3; either TRBD1 or TRBD2 may fit D (5 bases each). The CDR3 is 14 amino acids. V dropped 7 bases and J dropped 4 bases, with 16 bases sitting between them. Germline V gives CDR1 SGHNT, CDR2 YYREEE (reference sequence). The CDR3 region has the DNA TGTGCCAGCGGCCGCGAGGGGCGCCCAGATACGCAGTATTTT. Its protein is CASGREGRPDTQYF.

The V and J genes are TRBV2 and TRBJ2-5; 14 positions match TRBD2. Germline V gives CDR1 SNHLY, CDR2 FYNNEI. The CDR3 covers 21 residues. The V gene end was trimmed by 3 bases and the J gene end by 0 bases; junction bases not matched to a gene: 15. The CDR3 loop reads CASSDRLAGGSWGVYQETQYF. The DNA of the CDR3 is TGTGCCAGCAGTGATAGACTAGCGGGAGGGTCTTGGGGGGTGTACCAAGAGACCCAGTACTTC.

This clone was recorded once. This CDR3 is also generated by other DNA sequences in the sample. The chain couples TRBV19 to TRBJ1-2; the D is unclear. Trimming pared 0 bases from V and 4 bases from J, leaving 9 bases between. Germline assignment: CDR1 LNHDA and CDR2 SQIVND (reference sequence). The CDR3 is 14 residues long. CDR3 amino acids: CASSIDPGTYGYTF. In DNA form, the CDR3 reads TGTGCCAGTAGTATAGATCCAGGTACCTATGGCTACACCTTC.

V gene TRBV6-2 or TRBV6-3 combines with J gene TRBJ1-5; TRBD1 matches at 9 bases. After removal of 6 bases from V and 0 bases from J, the junction contained 15 bases not matched to a gene. The CDR3 is 19 amino acids. Per germline, CDR1 MNHEY and CDR2 SVGEGT. Here the CDR3 reads CASSLRSGQGLYSNQPQHF. The CDR3 DNA reads as TGTGCCAGCAGCCTGCGCTCGGGACAGGGCCTTTATAGCAATCAGCCCCAGCATTTT.

V gene TRBV6-2 or TRBV6-3 combines with J gene TRBJ1-5, with 8 bases aligning to TRBD1. The trim removed 6 bases at V and 3 bases at J, leaving 7 bases unmatched. The CDR3 consists of 15 residues. Looked up from germline, CDR1 is MNHEY and CDR2 is SVGEGT. CDR3 nucleotide sequence: TGTGCCAGCAGACCTCCGGACAGGGACAATCAGCCCCAGCATTTT. Translating it yields CASRPPDRDNQPQHF.